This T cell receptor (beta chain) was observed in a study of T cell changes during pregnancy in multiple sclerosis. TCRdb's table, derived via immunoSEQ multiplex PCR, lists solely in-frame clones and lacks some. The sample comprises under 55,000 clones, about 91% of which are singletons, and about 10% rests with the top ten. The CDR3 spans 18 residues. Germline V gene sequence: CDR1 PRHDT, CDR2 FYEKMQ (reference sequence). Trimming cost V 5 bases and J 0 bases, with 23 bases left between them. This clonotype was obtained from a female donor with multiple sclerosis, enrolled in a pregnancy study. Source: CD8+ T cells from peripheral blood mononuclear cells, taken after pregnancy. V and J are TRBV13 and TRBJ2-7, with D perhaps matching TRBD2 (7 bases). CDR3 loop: CASSQGTLADSSSYEQYF. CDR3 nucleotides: TGTGCCAGCAGCCAGGGGACTCTAGCGGATTCTAGCTCCTACGAGCAGTACTTC.